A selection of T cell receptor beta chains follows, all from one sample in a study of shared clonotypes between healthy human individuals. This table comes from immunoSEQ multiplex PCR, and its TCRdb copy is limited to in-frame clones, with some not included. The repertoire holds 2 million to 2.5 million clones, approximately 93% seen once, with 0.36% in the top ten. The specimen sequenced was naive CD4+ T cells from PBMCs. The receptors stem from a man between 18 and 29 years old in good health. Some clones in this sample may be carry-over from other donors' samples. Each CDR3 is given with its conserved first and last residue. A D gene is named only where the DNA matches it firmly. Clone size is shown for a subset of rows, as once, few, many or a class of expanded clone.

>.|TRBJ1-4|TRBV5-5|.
CASSLDRGTNEKLFF
TGTGCCAGCAGCTTGGATCGGGGAACTAATGAAAAACTGTTTTTT
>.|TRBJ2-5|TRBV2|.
CASLSRMTQYF
TGTGCCAGCCTGAGCCGCATGACCCAGTACTTC
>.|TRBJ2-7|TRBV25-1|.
CASKKEGNYEQYF
TGTGCCAGCAAAAAGGAGGGTAACTACGAGCAGTACTTC
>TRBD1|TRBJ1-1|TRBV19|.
CASSMDRENTEAFF
TGTGCCAGTAGTATGGACAGGGAGAACACTGAAGCTTTCTTT
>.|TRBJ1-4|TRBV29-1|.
CSVAWPSEKLFF
TGCAGCGTTGCTTGGCCGAGTGAAAAACTGTTTTTT
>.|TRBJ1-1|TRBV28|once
CASSSTVNTEAFF
TGTGCCAGCAGTTCGACGGTAAACACTGAAGCTTTCTTT
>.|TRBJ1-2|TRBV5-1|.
CASSSGPGGGYTF
TGCGCCAGCAGCTCGGGCCCGGGCGGTGGCTACACCTTC
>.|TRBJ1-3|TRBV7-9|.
CASSQQRGESSGNTIYF
TGTGCCAGCAGCCAACAGAGGGGTGAGAGCTCTGGAAACACCATATATTTT
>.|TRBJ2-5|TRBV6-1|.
CASGAEGRDRETQYF
TGTGCCAGCGGTGCAGAGGGCAGGGATCGGGAGACCCAGTACTTC
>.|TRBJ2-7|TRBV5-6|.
CASSHPGGWERGSYEQYF
TGTGCCAGCAGCCACCCTGGGGGGTGGGAGAGGGGCTCCTACGAGCAGTACTTC
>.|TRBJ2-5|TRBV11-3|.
CASSPGGQETQYF
TGTGCCAGCAGCCCCGGGGGTCAGGAGACCCAGTACTTC
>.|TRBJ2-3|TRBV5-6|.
CASSRGLDTDTQYF
TGTGCCAGCAGCAGGGGCTTAGACACAGATACGCAGTATTTT
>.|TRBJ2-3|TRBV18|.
CASSTVGGITDTQYF
TGTGCCAGCTCCACTGTGGGGGGAATCACAGATACGCAGTATTTT
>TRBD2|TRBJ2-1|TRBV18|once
CASSPRRLAGGPVEQFF
TGTGCCAGCTCACCCAGACGACTAGCGGGAGGGCCTGTTGAGCAGTTCTTC
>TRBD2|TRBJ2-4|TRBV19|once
CASAFSGRARDIQYF
TGTGCCAGTGCCTTTAGCGGGAGGGCCAGGGACATTCAGTACTTC
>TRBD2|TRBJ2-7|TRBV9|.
CASSPRLAGEPHEQYF
TGTGCCAGCAGCCCTCGTCTGGCGGGAGAACCCCACGAGCAGTACTTC
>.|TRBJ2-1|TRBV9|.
CASAVTGSASNEQFF
TGTGCCAGTGCCGTAACGGGGTCTGCCAGCAATGAGCAGTTCTTC
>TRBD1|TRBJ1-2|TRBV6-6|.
CASSYDVGTGAYGYTF
TGTGCCAGCAGTTACGACGTAGGAACAGGGGCCTATGGCTACACCTTC
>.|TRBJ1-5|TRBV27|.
CASSFQGTLNQPQHF
TGTGCCAGCTCTTTTCAGGGTACCCTCAATCAGCCCCAGCATTTT
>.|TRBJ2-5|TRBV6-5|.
CASSYSRDSVTQYF
TGTGCCAGCAGTTACTCCCGGGACTCAGTGACCCAGTACTTC
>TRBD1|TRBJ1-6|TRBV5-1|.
CASSLNRGQSASPLHF
TGCGCCAGCAGCTTGAACAGGGGGCAGTCCGCTTCACCCCTCCACTTT
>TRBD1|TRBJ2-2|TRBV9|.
CASSVGDRVDTGELFF
TGTGCCAGCAGCGTAGGAGACAGGGTGGACACCGGGGAGCTGTTTTTT
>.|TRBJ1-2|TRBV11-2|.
CASSTEDVTREF
TGTGCCAGCAGCACCGAGGACGTTACTAGAGAGTTC
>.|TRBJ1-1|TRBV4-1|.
CASSQAGGGIGAFF
TGCGCCAGCAGCCAGGCGGGGGGAGGGATCGGAGCTTTCTTT
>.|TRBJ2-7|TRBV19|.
CASSIGGIPSYEQYF
TGTGCCAGTAGTATTGGCGGGATACCCAGCTACGAGCAGTACTTC
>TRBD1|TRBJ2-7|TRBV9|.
CASSVGGQVFGEQYF
TGTGCCAGCAGCGTAGGGGGACAGGTCTTCGGGGAGCAGTACTTC
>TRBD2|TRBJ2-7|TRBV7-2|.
CASSLVPSTSGSSYEQYF
TGTGCCAGCAGCTTAGTCCCCTCGACTAGCGGGAGCTCCTACGAGCAGTACTTC
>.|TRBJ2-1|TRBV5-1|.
CASYPGGNSYNEQFF
TGCGCCAGCTACCCCGGAGGAAACTCCTACAATGAGCAGTTCTTC
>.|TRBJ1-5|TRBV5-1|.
CASSLELDQPQHF
TGCGCCAGCAGCTTGGAGCTAGATCAGCCCCAGCATTTT
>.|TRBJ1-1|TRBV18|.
CASSREVENTEAFF
TGTGCCAGCTCACGAGAGGTCGAGAACACTGAAGCTTTCTTT
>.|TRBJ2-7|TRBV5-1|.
CASSLAANSQYEQYF
TGCGCCAGCAGCTTGGCCGCTAACAGCCAATACGAGCAGTACTTC
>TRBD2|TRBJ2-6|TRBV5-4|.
CASTEAGGPGGANVLTF
TGTGCCAGCACAGAAGCGGGAGGGCCGGGTGGGGCCAACGTCCTGACTTTC
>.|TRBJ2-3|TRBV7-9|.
CASRIRTRGF
TGTGCCAGCAGGATACGGACAAGGGGATTT
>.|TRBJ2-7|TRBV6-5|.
CASSYSHRFFHEQYF
TGTGCCAGCAGTTACTCTCACCGGTTTTTCCACGAGCAGTACTTC
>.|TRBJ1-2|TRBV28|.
CASSLLKGPNYGYTF
TGTGCCAGCAGTTTACTTAAGGGTCCCAACTATGGCTACACCTTC
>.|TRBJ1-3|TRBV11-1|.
CASSGPYDGNTIYF
TGTGCCAGCAGCGGTCCGTATGATGGAAACACCATATATTTT
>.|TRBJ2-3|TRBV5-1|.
CASSLTISTDTQYF
TGCGCCAGCAGCTTGACAATTAGCACAGATACGCAGTATTTT
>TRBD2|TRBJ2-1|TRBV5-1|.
CASSRTSGANNEQFF
TGCGCCAGCAGCCGGACTAGCGGGGCAAACAATGAGCAGTTCTTC
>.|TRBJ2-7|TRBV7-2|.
CASSFNPEGAYEQYF
TGTGCCAGCAGCTTTAATCCGGAGGGGGCCTACGAGCAGTACTTC
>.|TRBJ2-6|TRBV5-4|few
CASSFDSSSGANVLTF
TGTGCCAGCAGTTTTGACAGCAGCTCTGGGGCCAACGTCCTGACTTTC
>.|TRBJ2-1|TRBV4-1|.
CASSQGSDRPNNEQFF
TGCGCCAGCAGCCAGGGGTCCGACAGACCCAACAATGAGCAGTTCTTC
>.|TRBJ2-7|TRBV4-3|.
CASSQDLTWTGSYEQYF
TGCGCCAGCAGCCAAGATCTCACCTGGACTGGCTCCTACGAGCAGTACTTC
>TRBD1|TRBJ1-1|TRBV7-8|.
CASSLGGQGTEAFF
TGTGCCAGCAGCTTAGGGGGACAGGGCACTGAAGCTTTCTTT
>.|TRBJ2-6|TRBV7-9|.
CASSLVFSGANVLTF
TGTGCCAGCAGCTTAGTGTTCTCTGGGGCCAACGTCCTGACTTTC
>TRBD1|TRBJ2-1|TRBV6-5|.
CASSYLGRGRVNEQFF
TGTGCCAGCAGTTACCTAGGCAGGGGGCGTGTAAATGAGCAGTTCTTC
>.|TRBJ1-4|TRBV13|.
CASRPKGTFGEKLFF
TGTGCCAGCAGGCCCAAGGGAACCTTTGGGGAAAAACTGTTTTTT